This T cell receptor (beta chain) was sequenced in a study of OX40 agonist ivuxolimab in advanced cancers. At baseline, cycle 4 day 1, and cycle 7 day 1, blood was sampled. As regards this clone: Antigen specificity is unknown.

Produced via immunoSEQ multiplex PCR; TCRdb's table is partial and in-frame only. The sample carries roughly 80,000 clones, roughly nine tenths recorded once. Study findings and constraints: Among T cells, CD8+ cells averaged more expanded clones than CD4+ cells. Blood T cells, both CD4+ and CD8+, expanded clonally by week 6 at 0.1 to 3.0 mg/kg.

The CDR3 length is 15 residues. Trimming cost V 3 bases and J 1 base, with 10 bases left between them. The V gene's germline CDR1 is SGHVS and CDR2 FQNEAQ. The chain employs TRBV7-8 and TRBJ1-5; D unclear. The sequence came from an adult with an advanced solid tumor such as melanoma, head and neck, liver or kidney cancer. Sequencing used CD4+ or CD8+ T cells sorted from blood, obtained in a trial of the OX40 agonist ivuxolimab. This CDR3 is CASSLRRLSNQPQHF. CDR3 coding DNA: TGTGCCAGCAGCTTGAGACGGCTGAGCAATCAGCCCCAGCATTTT.